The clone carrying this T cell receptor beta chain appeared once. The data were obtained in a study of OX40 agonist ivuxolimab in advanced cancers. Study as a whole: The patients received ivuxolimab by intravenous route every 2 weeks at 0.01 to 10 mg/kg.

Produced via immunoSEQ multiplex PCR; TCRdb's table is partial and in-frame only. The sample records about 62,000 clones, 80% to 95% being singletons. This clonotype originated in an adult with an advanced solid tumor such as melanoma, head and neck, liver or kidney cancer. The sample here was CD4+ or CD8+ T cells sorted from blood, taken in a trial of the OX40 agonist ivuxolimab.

This CDR3 reads CATSREYNQPQHF. DNA for the CDR3: TGTGCCACCAGCAGGGAATATAATCAGCCCCAGCATTTT. This chain links TRBV15 with TRBJ1-5; D is unclear. Germline lookup yields CDR1 LNHNV and CDR2 YYDKDF (reference sequence). The CDR3 has 13 residues. The ends were cut back, 3 bases at V and 4 bases at J, with 7 bases in the middle.